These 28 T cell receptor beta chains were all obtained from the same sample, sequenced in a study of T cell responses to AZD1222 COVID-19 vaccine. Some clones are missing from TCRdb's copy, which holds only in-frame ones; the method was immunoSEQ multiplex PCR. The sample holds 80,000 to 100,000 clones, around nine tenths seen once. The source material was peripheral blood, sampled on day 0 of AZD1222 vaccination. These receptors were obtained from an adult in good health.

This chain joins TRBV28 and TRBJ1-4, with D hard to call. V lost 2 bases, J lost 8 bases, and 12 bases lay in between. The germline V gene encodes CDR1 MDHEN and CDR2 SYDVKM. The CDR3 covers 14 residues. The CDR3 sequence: CASSLTQAWEKLFF. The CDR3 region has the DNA TGTGCCAGCAGTTTAACGCAGGCGTGGGAAAAACTGTTTTTT.

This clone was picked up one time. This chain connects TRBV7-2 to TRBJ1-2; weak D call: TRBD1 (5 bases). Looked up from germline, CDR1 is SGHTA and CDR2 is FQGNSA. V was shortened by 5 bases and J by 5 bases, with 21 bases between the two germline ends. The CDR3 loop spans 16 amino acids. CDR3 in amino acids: CASSTALGVNDYGYTF. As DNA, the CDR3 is TGTGCCAGCAGCACCGCCCTAGGGGTTAACGATTATGGCTACACCTTC.

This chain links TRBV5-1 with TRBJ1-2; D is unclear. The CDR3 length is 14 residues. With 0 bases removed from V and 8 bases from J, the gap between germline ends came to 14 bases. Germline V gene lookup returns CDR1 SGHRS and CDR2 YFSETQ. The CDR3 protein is CASSLVAGSDGYTF. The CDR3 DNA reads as TGCGCCAGCAGCTTGGTCGCGGGAAGCGACGGCTACACCTTC.

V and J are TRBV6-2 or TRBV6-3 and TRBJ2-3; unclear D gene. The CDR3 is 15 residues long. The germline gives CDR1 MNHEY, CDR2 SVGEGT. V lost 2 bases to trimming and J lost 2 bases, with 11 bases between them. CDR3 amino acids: CASSYGDRATDTQYF. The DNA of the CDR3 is TGTGCCAGCAGTTACGGTGATAGAGCCACAGATACGCAGTATTTT.

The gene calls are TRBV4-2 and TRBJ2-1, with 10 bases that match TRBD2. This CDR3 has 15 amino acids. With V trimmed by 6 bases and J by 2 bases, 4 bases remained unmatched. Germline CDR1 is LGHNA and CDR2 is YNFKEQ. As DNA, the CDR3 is TGTGCCAGCAGTCGGACTAGCGGAGCCTACAATGAGCAGTTCTTC. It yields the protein CASSRTSGAYNEQFF.

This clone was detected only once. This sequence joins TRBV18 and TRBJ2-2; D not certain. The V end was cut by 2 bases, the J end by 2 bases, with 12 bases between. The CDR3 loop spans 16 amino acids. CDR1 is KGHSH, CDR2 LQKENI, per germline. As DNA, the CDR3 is TGTGCCAGCTCACCAATGCCGTTCGGCAACACCGGGGAGCTGTTTTTT. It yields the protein CASSPMPFGNTGELFF. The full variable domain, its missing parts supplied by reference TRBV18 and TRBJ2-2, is NAGVMQNPRHLVRRRGQEARLRCSPMKGHSHVYWYRQLPEEGLKFMVYLQKENIIDESGMPKERFSAEFPKEGPSILRIQQVVRGDSAAYFCASSPMPFGNTGELFFGEGSRLTVL.

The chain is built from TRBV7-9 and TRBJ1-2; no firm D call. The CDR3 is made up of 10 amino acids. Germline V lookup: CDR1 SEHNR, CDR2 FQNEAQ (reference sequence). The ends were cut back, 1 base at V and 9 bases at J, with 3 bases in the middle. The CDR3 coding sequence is TGTGCCAGCAGCTTAGAGAGCTACACCTTC. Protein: CASSLESYTF.

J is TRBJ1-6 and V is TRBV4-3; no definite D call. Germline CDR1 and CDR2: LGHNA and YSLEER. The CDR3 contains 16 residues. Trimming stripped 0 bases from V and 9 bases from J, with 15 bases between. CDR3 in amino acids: CASSQEVDLGISPLHF. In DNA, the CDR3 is TGCGCCAGCAGCCAAGAAGTCGACCTGGGGATTTCACCCCTCCACTTT.

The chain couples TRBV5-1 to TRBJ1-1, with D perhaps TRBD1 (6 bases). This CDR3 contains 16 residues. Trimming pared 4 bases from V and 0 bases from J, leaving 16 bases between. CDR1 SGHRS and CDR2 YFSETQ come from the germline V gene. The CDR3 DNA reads TGCGCCAGCAGCCTGACCTTAGACAGGATGAACACTGAAGCTTTCTTT. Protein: CASSLTLDRMNTEAFF.

CDR3 nucleotides: TGCGCCAGCAGCTTGGTTGGTTCCCACGAGCAGTACTTC. Its translation is CASSLVGSHEQYF. J is TRBJ2-7 and V is TRBV5-1; D gene uncertain. CDR3 length: 13 residues. V was trimmed by 0 bases and J by 5 bases, leaving 9 bases between them. The germline CDR1 and CDR2 sequences are SGHRS and YFSETQ.

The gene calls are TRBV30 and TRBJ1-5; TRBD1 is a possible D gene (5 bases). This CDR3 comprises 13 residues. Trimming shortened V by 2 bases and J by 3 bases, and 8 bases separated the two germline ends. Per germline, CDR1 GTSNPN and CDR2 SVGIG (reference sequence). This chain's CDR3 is CAWSPGTNQPQHF. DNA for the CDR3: TGTGCCTGGAGTCCAGGGACCAATCAGCCCCAGCATTTT.

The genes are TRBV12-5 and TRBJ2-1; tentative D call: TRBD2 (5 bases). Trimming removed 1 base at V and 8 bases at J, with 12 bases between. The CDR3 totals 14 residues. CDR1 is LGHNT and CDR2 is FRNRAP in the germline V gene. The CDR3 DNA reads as TGTGCTAGTGGTTTGGGAGGGAGTCCGGATGAGCAGTTCTTC. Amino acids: CASGLGGSPDEQFF. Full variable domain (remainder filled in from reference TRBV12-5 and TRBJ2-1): DARVTQTPRHKVTEMGQEVTMRCQPILGHNTVFWYRQTMMQGLELLAYFRNRAPLDDSGMPKDRFSAEMPDATLATLKIQPSEPRDSAVYFCASGLGGSPDEQFFGPGTRLTVL.

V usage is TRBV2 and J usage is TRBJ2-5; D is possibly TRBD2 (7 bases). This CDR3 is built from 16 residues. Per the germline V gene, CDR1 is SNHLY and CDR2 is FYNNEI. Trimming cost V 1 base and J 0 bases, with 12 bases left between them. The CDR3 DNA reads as TGTGCCAGCAGTGAAGGGCGGGGGCCGTACCAAGAGACCCAGTACTTC. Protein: CASSEGRGPYQETQYF.

The CDR3 reads CASSQGVGNSLYF. CDR3 nucleotides: TGTGCCAGCAGCCAAGGAGTGGGTAACAGCCTATATTTT. The chain uses TRBV3-1 (or the pseudogene TRBV3-2) and TRBJ1-3; no definite D call. Trimming left V 1 base short and J 14 bases short, with 15 bases between. The CDR3 sequence is 13 residues long. The germline gives CDR1 LGHDT, CDR2 YNNKEL (reference sequence).

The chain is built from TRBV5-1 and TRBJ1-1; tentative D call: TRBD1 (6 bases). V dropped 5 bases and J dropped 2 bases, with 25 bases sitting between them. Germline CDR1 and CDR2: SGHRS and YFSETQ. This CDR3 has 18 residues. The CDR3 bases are TGCGCCAGCAGTTCAACGGTGACAGGTGGTTTCTCCAACACTGAAGCTTTCTTT. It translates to CASSSTVTGGFSNTEAFF.

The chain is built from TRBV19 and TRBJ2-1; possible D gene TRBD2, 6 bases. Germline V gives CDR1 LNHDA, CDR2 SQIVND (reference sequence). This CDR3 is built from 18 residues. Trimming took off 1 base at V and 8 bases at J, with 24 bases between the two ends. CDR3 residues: CASSIVSPGLLFPDEQFF. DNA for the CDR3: TGTGCCAGTAGTATAGTATCACCGGGACTCCTCTTTCCAGATGAGCAGTTCTTC.

The CDR3 reads CASTFGRGFNQPQHF. The CDR3 DNA reads as TGTGCCAGCACCTTTGGGAGGGGATTCAATCAGCCCCAGCATTTT. The rearrangement joins TRBV6-5 to TRBJ1-5, with D possibly being TRBD1 (5 bases). In germline, CDR1 is MNHEY, CDR2 SVGAGI. The V gene lost 7 bases and the J gene lost 3 bases, with 16 bases spanning the gap. CDR3 length: 15 residues.

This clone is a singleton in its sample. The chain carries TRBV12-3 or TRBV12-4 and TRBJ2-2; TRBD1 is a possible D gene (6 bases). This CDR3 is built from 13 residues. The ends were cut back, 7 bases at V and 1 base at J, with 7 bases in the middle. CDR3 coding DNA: TGTGCCAGCAAGACAGGGAACACCGGGGAGCTGTTTTTT. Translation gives CASKTGNTGELFF.

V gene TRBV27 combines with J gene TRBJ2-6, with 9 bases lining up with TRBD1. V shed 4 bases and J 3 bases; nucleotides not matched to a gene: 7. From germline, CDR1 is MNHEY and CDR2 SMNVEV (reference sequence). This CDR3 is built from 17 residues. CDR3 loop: CASSSYRGQGGANVLTF. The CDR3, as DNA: TGTGCCAGCAGTTCTTACAGGGGGCAGGGTGGGGCCAACGTCCTGACTTTC. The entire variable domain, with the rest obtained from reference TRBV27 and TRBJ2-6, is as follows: EAQVTQNPRYLITVTGKKLTVTCSQNMNHEYMSWYRQDPGLGLRQIYYSMNVEVTDKGDVPEGYKVSRKEKRNFPLILESPSPNQTSLYFCASSSYRGQGGANVLTFGAGSRLTVL.

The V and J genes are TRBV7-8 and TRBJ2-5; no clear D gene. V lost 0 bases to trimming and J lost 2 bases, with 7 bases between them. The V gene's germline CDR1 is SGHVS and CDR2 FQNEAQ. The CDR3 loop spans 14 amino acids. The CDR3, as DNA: TGTGCCAGCAGCTTAGCGGGCAGACAAGAGACCCAGTACTTC. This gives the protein CASSLAGRQETQYF.

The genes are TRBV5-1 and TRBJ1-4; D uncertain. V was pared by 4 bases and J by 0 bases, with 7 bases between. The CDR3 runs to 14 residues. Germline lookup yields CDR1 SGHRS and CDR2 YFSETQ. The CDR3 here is CASSGGTTNEKLFF. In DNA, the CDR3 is TGCGCCAGCAGCGGCGGGACAACTAATGAAAAACTGTTTTTT.

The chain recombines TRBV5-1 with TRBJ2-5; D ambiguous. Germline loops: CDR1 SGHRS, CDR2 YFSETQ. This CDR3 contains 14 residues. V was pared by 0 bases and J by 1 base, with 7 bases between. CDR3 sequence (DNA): TGCGCCAGCAGCTTGGCTACAGTCCAAGAGACCCAGTACTTC. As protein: CASSLATVQETQYF. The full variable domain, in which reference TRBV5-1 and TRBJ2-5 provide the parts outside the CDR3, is KAGVTQTPRYLIKTRGQQVTLSCSPISGHRSVSWYQQTPGQGLQFLFEYFSETQRNKGNFPGRFSGRQFSNSRSEMNVSTLELGDSALYLCASSLATVQETQYFGPGTRLLVL.

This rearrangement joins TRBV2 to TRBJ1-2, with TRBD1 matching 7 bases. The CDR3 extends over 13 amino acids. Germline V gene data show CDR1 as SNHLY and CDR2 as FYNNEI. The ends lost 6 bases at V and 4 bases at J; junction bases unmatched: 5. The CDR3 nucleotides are TGTGCCAGCAGGAGGACAGGACCCTATGGCTACACCTTC. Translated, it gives CASRRTGPYGYTF.

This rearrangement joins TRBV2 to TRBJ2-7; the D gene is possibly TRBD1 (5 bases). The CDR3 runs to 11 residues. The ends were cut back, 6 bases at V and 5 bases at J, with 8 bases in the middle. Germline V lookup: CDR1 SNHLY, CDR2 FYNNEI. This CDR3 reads CASRRQNEQYF. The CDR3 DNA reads TGTGCCAGCAGAAGACAGAACGAGCAGTACTTC.

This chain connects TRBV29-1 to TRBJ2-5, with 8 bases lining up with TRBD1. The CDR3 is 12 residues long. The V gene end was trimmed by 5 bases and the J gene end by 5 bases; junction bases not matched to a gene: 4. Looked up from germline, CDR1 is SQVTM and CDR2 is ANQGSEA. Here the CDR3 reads CSVIQGGETQYF. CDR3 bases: TGCAGCGTTATACAGGGGGGCGAGACCCAGTACTTC.

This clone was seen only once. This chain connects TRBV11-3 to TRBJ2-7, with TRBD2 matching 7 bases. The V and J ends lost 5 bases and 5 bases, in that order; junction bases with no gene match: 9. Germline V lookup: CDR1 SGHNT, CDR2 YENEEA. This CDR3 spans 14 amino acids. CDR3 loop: CASSPPGLMNEQYF. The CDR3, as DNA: TGTGCCAGCAGCCCTCCGGGACTAATGAACGAGCAGTACTTC.

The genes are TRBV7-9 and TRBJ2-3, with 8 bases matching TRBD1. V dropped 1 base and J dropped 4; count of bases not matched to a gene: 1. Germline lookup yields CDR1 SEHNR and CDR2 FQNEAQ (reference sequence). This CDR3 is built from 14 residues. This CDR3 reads CASSLGTGPDTQYF. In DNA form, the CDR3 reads TGTGCCAGCAGCTTAGGGACAGGGCCAGATACGCAGTATTTT.

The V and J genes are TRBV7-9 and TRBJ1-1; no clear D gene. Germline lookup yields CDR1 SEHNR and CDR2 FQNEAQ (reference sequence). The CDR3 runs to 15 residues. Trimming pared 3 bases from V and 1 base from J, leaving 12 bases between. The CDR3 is CASSFWEGRNTEAFF. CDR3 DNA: TGTGCCAGCAGCTTTTGGGAGGGCCGGAACACTGAAGCTTTCTTT.